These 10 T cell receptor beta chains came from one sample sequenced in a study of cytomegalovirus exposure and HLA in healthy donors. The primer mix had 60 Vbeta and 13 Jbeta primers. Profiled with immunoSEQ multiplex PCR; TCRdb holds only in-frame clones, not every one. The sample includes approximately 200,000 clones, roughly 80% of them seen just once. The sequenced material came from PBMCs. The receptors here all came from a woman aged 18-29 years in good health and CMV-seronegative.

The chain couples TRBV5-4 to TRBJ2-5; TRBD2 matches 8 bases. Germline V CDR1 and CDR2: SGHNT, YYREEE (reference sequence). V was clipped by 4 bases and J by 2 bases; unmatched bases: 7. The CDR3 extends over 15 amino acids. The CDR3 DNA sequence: TGTGCCAGCAGCCGGGGAACTAGCGGACAAGAGACCCAGTACTTC. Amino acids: CASSRGTSGQETQYF. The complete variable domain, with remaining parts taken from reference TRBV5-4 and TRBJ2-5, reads ETGVTQSPTHLIKTRGQQVTLRCSSQSGHNTVSWYQQALGQGPQFIFQYYREEENGRGNFPPRFSGLQFPNYSSELNVNALELDDSALYLCASSRGTSGQETQYFGPGTRLLVL.

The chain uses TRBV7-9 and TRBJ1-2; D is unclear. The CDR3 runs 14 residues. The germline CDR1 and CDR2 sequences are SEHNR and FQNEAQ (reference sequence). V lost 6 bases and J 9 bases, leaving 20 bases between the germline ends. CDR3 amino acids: CASRQDGESMRYTF. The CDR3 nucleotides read TGTGCCAGCAGACAAGACGGGGAGTCTATGCGCTACACCTTC.

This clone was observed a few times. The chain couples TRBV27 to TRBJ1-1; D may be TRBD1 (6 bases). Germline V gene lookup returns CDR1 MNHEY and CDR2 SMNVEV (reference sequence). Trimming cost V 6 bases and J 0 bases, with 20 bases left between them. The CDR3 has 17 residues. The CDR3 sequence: CASRDTDRPVMNTEAFF. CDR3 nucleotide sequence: TGTGCCAGCAGGGATACAGACAGGCCCGTAATGAACACTGAAGCTTTCTTT.

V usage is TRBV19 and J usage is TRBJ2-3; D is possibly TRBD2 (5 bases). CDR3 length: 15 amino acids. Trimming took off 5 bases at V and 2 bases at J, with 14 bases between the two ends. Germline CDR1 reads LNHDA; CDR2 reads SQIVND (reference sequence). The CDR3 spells CASSVGGYDTDTQYF. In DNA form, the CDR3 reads TGTGCCAGTAGTGTAGGCGGGTATGACACAGATACGCAGTATTTT. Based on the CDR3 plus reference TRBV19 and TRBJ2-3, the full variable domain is DGGITQSPKYLFRKEGQNVTLSCEQNLNHDAMYWYRQDPGQGLRLIYYSQIVNDFQKGDIAEGYSVSREKKESFPLTVTSAQKNPTAFYLCASSVGGYDTDTQYFGPGTRLTVL.

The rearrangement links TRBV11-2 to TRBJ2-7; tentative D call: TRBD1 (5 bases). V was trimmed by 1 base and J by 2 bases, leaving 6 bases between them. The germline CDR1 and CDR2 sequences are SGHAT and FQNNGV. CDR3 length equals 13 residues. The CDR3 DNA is TGTGCCAGCAGCTTAGGGGGCACCTACGAGCAGTACTTC. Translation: CASSLGGTYEQYF. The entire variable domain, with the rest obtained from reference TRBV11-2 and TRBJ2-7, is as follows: EAGVAQSPRYKIIEKRQSVAFWCNPISGHATLYWYQQILGQGPKLLIQFQNNGVVDDSQLPKDRFSAERLKGVDSTLKIQPAKLEDSAVYLCASSLGGTYEQYFGPGTRLTVT.

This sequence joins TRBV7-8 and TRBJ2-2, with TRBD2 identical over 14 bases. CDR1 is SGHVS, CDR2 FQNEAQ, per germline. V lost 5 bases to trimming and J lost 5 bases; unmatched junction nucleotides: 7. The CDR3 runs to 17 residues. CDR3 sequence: CASSTGLAGDYTGELFF. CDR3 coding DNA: TGTGCCAGCAGCACGGGACTAGCGGGAGATTATACCGGGGAGCTGTTTTTT.

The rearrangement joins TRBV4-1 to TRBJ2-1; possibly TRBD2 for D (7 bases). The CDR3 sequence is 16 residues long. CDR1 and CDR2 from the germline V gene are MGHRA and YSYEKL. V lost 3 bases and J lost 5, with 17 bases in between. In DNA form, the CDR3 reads TGCGCCAGCAGCCAGGGAGGGGGGGAAGTAGACAATGAGCAGTTCTTC. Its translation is CASSQGGGEVDNEQFF.

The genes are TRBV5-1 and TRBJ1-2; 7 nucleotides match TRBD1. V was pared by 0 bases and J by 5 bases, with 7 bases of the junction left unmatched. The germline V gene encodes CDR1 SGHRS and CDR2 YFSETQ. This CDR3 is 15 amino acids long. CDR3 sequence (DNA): TGCGCCAGCAGCTTGGTTGACAGGGTAGGGTATGGCTACACCTTC. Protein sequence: CASSLVDRVGYGYTF.

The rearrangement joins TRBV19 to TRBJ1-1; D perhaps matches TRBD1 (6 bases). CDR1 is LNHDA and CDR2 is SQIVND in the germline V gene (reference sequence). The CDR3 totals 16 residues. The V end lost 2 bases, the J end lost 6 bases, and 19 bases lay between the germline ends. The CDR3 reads CASSILWDTGSAEAFF. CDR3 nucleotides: TGTGCCAGTAGTATACTCTGGGACACAGGGTCCGCTGAAGCTTTCTTT.

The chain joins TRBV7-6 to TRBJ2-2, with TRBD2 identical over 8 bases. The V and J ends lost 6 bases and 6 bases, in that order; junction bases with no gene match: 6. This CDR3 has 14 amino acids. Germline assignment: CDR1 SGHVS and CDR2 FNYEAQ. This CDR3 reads CASRPGLVSGELFF. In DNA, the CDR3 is TGTGCCAGCAGGCCGGGACTAGTTTCCGGGGAGCTGTTTTTT.